This TCR beta chain was recorded in a study of blood T cell repertoires in COVID-19. Sequenced by immunoSEQ multiplex PCR; TCRdb stores in-frame clones only, minus some. This sample has some 110,000 clones, with under 80% found just once. CDR3 length: 14 amino acids. The trim removed 4 bases at V and 4 bases at J, leaving 5 bases unmatched. Germline V lookup: CDR1 LGHDT, CDR2 YNNKEL (reference sequence). Sequenced material: peripheral blood. This receptor was obtained from a man aged 50 or older with acute or convalescent COVID-19. The chain uses TRBV3-1 (or the pseudogene TRBV3-2) and TRBJ2-7; 9 bases fit TRBD1. CDR3 protein: CASSRRDRDYEQYF. The DNA of the CDR3 is TGTGCCAGCAGCCGTCGGGACAGGGATTACGAGCAGTACTTC.